The T cell receptor (beta chain) described here comes from a study of regulatory T cells in long-lasting Graves disease. In the study overall: Graves' patients, diagnosed recently, had received antithyroid drugs under 3 months.

This sample's time point: newly diagnosed GD, antithyroid drugs for less than 3 months. From PBMCs, RNA was extracted and then used to make the TCR library. Turning to this clonotype: Its antigen remains unknown. A much more abundant neighbour one base away suggests this may be a read error.

The V end was cut by 5 bases, the J end by 11 bases, with 15 bases between. Per the germline V gene, CDR1 is MNHNS and CDR2 is SASEGT. The CDR3 spans 12 residues. General study points: Favored usage of TRBV28, TRBJ1-2 and TRBJ2-5 was recorded in persistent disease. The TCR repertoire of persistent Graves' patients was less diverse than that of newly diagnosed ones.

Library construction for TCR beta used iRepertoire HTBI primers and Arm-PCR of CDR3 regions. TCRdb reprocessed the multiplex PCR reads with MiXCR, giving one entry per CDR3 protein. The repertoire holds around 330,000 distinct CDR3 sequences, with about 18% as singletons. This sample comprised peripheral blood mononuclear cells (PBMCs), obtained at new diagnosis, from a patient treated with antithyroid drugs. V and J are TRBV6-1 and TRBJ1-1; D ambiguous. The sequence came from a female donor with Graves disease. CDR3 region: CASSKPLLWAFF. The CDR3 coding sequence is TGTGCCAGCAGTAAACCTCTGCTATGGGCTTTCTTT.